This entry lists 5 T cell receptor beta chains sequenced from one sample in a study of T cell repertoires in cytomegalovirus infection (dated 2019 in TCRdb). The instrument given in TCRdb is Illumina HiSeq 1500. TCRdb applied fastp at Q25 and MiXCR to the public reads, then kept only in-frame beta chains. All rows with the same CDR3 protein become a single entry with the most common DNA and genes. The sample yields about 740,000 distinct CDR3 sequences; 35% were counted once. 2.8% of the sample is in the top ten clones. The sample was PBMCs. The receptors stem from a human donor in good health (CMV status not recorded). Some clones in this sample may be carry-over from other donors' samples.

This clonotype showed up just a few times. This chain joins TRBV7-2 and TRBJ1-1, with D uncertain. Germline CDR1 is SGHTA and CDR2 is FQGNSA. The CDR3 spans 14 residues. Trimming stripped 6 bases from V and 0 bases from J, with 11 bases between. Here the CDR3 DNA reads TGTGCCAGCAGGACCGATTTTATGAACACTGAAGCTTTCTTT. It specifies CASRTDFMNTEAFF.

The CDR3 DNA is TGTGCCAGCAGTTACCCGGGACAGGGGATTATAAAGGAGACCCAGTACTTC. It translates to CASSYPGQGIIKETQYF. The chain joins TRBV6-2 or TRBV6-3 to TRBJ2-5, with 10 positions matching TRBD1. Germline CDR1 MNHEY, CDR2 SVGEGT. There are 17 residues in the CDR3. J lost 5 bases, V lost 2 bases, and 11 bases had no gene match.

This clonotype came up a few times. The chain combines TRBV12-3 or TRBV12-4 with TRBJ1-2; no firm D call. The CDR3 totals 13 residues. The germline V and J ends were trimmed by 3 bases and 4 bases, with 9 bases remaining between them. This chain's CDR3 is CASSFLAPYGYTF. In DNA, the CDR3 is TGTGCCAGCAGTTTTCTGGCTCCCTATGGCTACACCTTC.

Details on this clonotype: A far larger clone is just one base off, so this is likely a read error. The conserved phenylalanine or tryptophan normally closing the CDR3 is absent here, so this likely arose from a read error. The V call is TRBV11-2, the J call TRBJ1-1; unclear D gene. The CDR3 loop spans 13 amino acids. Germline V gene lookup returns CDR1 SGHAT and CDR2 FQNNGV. The V end lost 3 bases, the J end lost 0 bases, and 5 bases lay between the germline ends. The CDR3 DNA sequence: TGTGCCAGCAGCTTCTCGGTGAACACTGAAGCTTTCTTG. Protein: CASSFSVNTEAFL.

A word on this clonotype: One end of the junction is discordant with germline, which a read error may explain. The chain recombines TRBV12-3 or TRBV12-4 with TRBJ2-3, with D tentatively TRBD1 or TRBD2 (5 bases each). The CDR3 has 14 residues. CDR3 amino acids: CASSLRGAGATPSF. As DNA, the CDR3 is TGTGCCAGCAGTTTACGGGGCGCAGGAGCTACGCCGTCTTTT.